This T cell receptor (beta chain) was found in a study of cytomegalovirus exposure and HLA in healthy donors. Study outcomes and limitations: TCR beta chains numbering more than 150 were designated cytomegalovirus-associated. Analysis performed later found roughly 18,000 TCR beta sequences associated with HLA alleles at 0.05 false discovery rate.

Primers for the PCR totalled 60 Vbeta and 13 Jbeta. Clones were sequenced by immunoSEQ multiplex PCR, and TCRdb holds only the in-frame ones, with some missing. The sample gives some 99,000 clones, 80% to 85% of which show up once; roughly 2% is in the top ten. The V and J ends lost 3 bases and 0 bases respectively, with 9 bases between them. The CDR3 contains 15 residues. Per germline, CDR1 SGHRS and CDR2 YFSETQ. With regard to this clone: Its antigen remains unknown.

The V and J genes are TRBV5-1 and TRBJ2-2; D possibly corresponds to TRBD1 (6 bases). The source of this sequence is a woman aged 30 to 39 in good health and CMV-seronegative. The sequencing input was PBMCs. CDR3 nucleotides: TGCGCCAGCAGCTCCGGACAGTCGAACACCGGGGAGCTGTTTTTT. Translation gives CASSSGQSNTGELFF.